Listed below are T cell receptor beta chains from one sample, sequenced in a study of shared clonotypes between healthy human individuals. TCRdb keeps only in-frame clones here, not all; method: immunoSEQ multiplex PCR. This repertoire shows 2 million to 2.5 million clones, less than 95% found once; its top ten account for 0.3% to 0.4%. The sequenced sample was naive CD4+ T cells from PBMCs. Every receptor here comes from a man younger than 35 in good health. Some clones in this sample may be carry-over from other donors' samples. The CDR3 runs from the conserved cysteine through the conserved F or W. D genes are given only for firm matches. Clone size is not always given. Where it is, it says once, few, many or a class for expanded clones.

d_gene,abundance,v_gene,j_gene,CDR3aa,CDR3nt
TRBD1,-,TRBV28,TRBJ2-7,CASREVLSGQERREQYF,TGTGCCAGCAGGGAGGTATTATCTGGACAGGAAAGGCGCGAGCAGTACTTC
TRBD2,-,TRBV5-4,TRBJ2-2,CASSFISGTNTGELFF,TGTGCCAGCAGCTTTATTAGCGGGACGAACACCGGGGAGCTGTTTTTT
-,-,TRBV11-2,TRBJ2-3,CASSSFSKVHTDTQYF,TGTGCCAGCAGCTCCTTTTCTAAGGTTCACACAGATACGCAGTATTTT
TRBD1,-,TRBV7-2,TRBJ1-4,CASSSDRGNEKLFF,TGTGCCAGCAGCAGCGACAGGGGTAATGAAAAACTGTTTTTT
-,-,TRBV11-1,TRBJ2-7,CASSSRDTTYEQYF,TGTGCCAGCAGCTCCCGGGACACCACCTACGAGCAGTACTTC
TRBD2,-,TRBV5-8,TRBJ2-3,CASSFGGGSGGTDTQYF,TGTGCCAGCAGCTTTGGCGGAGGGAGCGGGGGCACAGATACGCAGTATTTT
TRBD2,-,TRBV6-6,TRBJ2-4,CASSPGLAGVPIQYF,TGTGCCAGCAGCCCGGGACTAGCGGGAGTCCCCATTCAGTACTTC
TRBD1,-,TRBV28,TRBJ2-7,CASSLTGVEQYF,TGTGCCAGCAGTCTGACAGGGGTCGAGCAGTACTTC
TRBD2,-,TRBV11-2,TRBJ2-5,CATGRTSGKETQYF,TGTGCCACGGGAAGGACTAGCGGGAAAGAGACCCAGTACTTC
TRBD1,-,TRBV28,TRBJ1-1,CASSRDRGTEAFF,TGTGCCAGCAGCCGGGACAGGGGCACTGAAGCTTTCTTT
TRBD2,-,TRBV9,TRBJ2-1,CASSAYSGRVYNEQFF,TGTGCCAGCAGCGCCTATAGCGGGAGGGTGTACAATGAGCAGTTCTTC
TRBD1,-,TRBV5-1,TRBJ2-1,CASSLEGQGNEQFF,TGCGCCAGCAGCTTGGAGGGACAGGGGAATGAGCAGTTCTTC
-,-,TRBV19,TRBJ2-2,CASTTRGRGIPGELFF,TGTGCCAGTACCACCCGAGGCAGGGGAATTCCCGGGGAGCTGTTTTTT
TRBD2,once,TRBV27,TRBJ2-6,CASSRLSVLAGPSGANVLTF,TGTGCCAGCAGTCGCCTAAGTGTTCTAGCGGGCCCCTCTGGGGCCAACGTCCTGACTTTC
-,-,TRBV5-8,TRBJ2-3,CASRTAWGASTDTQYF,TGTGCCAGCAGAACGGCTTGGGGCGCCAGCACAGATACGCAGTATTTT
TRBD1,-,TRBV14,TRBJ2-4,CASSGGQGWDIQYF,TGTGCCAGCAGCGGTGGACAGGGGTGGGACATTCAGTACTTC
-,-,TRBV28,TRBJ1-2,CAATRGRYYGYTF,TGTGCCGCCACCAGGGGACGTTACTATGGCTACACCTTC
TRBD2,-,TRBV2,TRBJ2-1,CASSELAGGAPYNEQFF,TGTGCCAGCAGTGAACTAGCGGGAGGCGCCCCCTACAATGAGCAGTTCTTC
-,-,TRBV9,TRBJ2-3,CASSEGGYLTDTQYF,TGTGCCAGCAGCGAGGGGGGCTACCTAACAGATACGCAGTATTTT
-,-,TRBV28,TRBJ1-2,CASSSTGAGAYGYTF,TGTGCCAGCAGTTCAACCGGGGCAGGGGCCTATGGCTACACCTTC
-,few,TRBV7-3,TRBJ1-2,CASSPWGGMNYGYTF,TGTGCCAGCAGCCCCTGGGGCGGGATGAACTATGGCTACACCTTC
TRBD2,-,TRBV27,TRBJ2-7,CASSLYFQRLAGAFTYEQYF,TGTGCCAGCAGTTTATATTTCCAGCGACTAGCGGGAGCATTTACCTACGAGCAGTACTTC
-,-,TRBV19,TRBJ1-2,CASKGGPRLRGYTF,TGTGCCAGTAAGGGGGGACCGAGGCTTCGCGGCTACACCTTC
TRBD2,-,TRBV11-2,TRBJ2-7,CASNPLAGGLHEQYF,TGTGCCAGCAACCCTCTAGCGGGAGGGTTGCACGAGCAGTACTTC
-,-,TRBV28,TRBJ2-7,CASSLWDGNSYEQYF,TGTGCCAGCAGTTTATGGGACGGAAACTCCTACGAGCAGTACTTC
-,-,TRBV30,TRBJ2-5,CAWSTPPWETQYF,TGTGCCTGGAGTACCCCCCCCTGGGAGACCCAGTACTTC
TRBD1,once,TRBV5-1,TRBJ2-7,CASSLAGDRGGEQYF,TGCGCCAGCAGCTTGGCCGGGGACAGGGGAGGCGAGCAGTACTTC
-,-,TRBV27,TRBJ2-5,CASRPLVSETQYF,TGTGCCAGCAGACCACTAGTTTCGGAGACCCAGTACTTC
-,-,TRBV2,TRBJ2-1,CASSAPRTGLGREQFF,TGTGCCAGCAGTGCGCCCCGGACGGGGTTAGGCAGGGAGCAGTTCTTC
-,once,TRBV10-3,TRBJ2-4,CAISESGYQYF,TGTGCCATCAGTGAGTCGGGGTATCAGTACTTC
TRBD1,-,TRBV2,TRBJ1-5,CASSVDRGDQPQHF,TGTGCCAGCAGTGTAGACAGGGGGGATCAGCCCCAGCATTTT
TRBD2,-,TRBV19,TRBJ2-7,CASSPRTSSPPTYEQYF,TGTGCCAGTAGTCCCCGGACTAGCTCCCCTCCCACCTACGAGCAGTACTTC
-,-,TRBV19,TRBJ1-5,CASTPIYMGNQPQHF,TGTGCCAGTACCCCGATCTATATGGGCAATCAGCCCCAGCATTTT
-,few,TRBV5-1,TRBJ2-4,CASSPLGLGTNIQYF,TGCGCCAGCAGCCCTCTAGGACTGGGGACGAACATTCAGTACTTC
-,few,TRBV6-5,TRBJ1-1,CASSSGPRDTEAFF,TGTGCCAGCAGTTCCGGGCCCCGCGACACTGAAGCTTTCTTT
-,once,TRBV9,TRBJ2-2,CASSGGGTANTGELFF,TGTGCCAGCAGCGGAGGGGGGACAGCGAACACCGGGGAGCTGTTTTTT
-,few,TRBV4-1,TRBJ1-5,CASSQDSRDQPQHF,TGCGCCAGCAGCCAAGACTCCCGGGATCAGCCCCAGCATTTT
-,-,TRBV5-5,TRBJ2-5,CASSRDRKETQYF,TGTGCCAGCAGCAGGGACCGTAAAGAGACCCAGTACTTC
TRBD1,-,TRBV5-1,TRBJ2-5,CASGPGQRETQYF,TGCGCCAGCGGGCCGGGACAGCGCGAGACCCAGTACTTC
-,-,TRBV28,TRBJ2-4,CASRPTGDSYIQYF,TGTGCCAGCAGACCTACGGGGGACAGTTACATTCAGTACTTC
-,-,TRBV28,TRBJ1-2,CASRRGLGQNYGYTF,TGTGCCAGCAGGAGGGGTTTGGGACAAAACTATGGCTACACCTTC
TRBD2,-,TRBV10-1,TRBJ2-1,CASSESGGSRYNEQFF,TGCGCCAGCAGTGAGTCGGGCGGGAGCAGGTACAATGAGCAGTTCTTC
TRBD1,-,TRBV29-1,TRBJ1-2,CSVTGVYGYTF,TGCAGCGTTACAGGGGTCTATGGCTACACCTTC
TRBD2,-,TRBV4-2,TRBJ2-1,CASSQESLASGYYNEQFF,TGTGCCAGCAGCCAAGAAAGCTTGGCTAGCGGTTACTACAATGAGCAGTTCTTC
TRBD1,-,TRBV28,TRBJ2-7,CASSYLGDRVYEQYF,TGTGCCAGCAGTTACTTGGGGGACAGGGTTTACGAGCAGTACTTC